The clone carrying this T cell receptor beta chain has only a few counts. The record originates from a study of cytomegalovirus exposure and HLA in healthy donors. Study information: As released early, the data held some 80 million unique TCRs from HLA-typed donors.

Amplification used 60 Vbeta primers and 13 Jbeta primers. Clones were sequenced by immunoSEQ multiplex PCR, and TCRdb holds only the in-frame ones, with some missing. The sample holds some 130,000 clones, approximately 10% seen once. The specimen was PBMCs. The sequence was obtained from a woman in her 40s in good health and CMV-seropositive.

The CDR3 nucleotides read TGTGCCAGTAGTATCGGGGGGGACCTCCTTTTCTACAATGAGCAGTTCTTC. It yields the protein CASSIGGDLLFYNEQFF. The V call is TRBV19, the J call TRBJ2-1; 8 bases line up with TRBD2. This CDR3 has 17 amino acids. Germline V gene lookup returns CDR1 LNHDA and CDR2 SQIVND (reference sequence). Unmatched junction bases numbered 10, after V lost 3 bases and J lost 3 bases.